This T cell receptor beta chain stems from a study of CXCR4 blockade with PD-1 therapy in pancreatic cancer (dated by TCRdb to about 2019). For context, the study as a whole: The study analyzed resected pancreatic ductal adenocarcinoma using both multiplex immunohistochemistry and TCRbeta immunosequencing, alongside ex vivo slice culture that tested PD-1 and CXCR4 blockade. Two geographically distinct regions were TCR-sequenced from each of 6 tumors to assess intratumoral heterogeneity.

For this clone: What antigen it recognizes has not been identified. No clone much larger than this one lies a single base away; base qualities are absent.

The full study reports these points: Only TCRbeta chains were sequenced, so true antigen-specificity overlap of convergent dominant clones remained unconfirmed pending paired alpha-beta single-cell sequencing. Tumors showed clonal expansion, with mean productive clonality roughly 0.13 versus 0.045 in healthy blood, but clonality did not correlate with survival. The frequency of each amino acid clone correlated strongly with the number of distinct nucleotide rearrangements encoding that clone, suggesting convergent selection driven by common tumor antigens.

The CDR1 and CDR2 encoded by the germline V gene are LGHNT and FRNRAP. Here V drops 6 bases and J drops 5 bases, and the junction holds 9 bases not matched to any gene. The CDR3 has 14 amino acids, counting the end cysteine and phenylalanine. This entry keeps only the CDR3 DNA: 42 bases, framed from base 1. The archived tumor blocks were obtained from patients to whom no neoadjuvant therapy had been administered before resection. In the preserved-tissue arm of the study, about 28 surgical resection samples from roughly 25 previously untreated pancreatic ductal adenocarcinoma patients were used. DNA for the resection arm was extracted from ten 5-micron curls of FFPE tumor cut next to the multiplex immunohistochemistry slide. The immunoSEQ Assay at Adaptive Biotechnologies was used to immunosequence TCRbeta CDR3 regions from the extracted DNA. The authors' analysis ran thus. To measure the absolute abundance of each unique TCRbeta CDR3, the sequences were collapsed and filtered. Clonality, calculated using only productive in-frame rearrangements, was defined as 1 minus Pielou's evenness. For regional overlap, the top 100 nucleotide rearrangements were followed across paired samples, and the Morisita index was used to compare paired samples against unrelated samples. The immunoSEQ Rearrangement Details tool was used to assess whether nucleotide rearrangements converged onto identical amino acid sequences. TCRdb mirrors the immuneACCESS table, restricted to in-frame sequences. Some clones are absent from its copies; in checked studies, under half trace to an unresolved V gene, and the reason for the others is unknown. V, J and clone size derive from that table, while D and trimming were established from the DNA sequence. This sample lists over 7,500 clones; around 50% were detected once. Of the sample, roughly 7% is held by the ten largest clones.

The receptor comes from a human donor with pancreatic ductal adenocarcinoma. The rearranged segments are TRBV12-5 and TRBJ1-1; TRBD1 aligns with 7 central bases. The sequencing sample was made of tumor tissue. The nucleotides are TGTGCTAGTGGCATAGGGGGCGCGGTAACTGAAGCTTTCTTT. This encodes CASGIGGAVTEAFF.